This T cell receptor beta chain derives from a study of shared clonotypes between healthy human individuals. On the study more broadly: Three plates each covered CD4 naive and memory; CD8 naive two, CD8 memory one.

Authors' data handling: Because ImmunoSEQ provided only junction sequences with no quality scores, the filtering differed. Method: immunoSEQ multiplex PCR; TCRdb's copy keeps in-frame clones and lacks some. Clonal size and the V and J genes are those of that table, whereas D and trimming came from the DNA. The profile shows approximately 2.5 million clones, roughly 93% of them singletons. Study findings and constraints: An expected dependence of interdonor clonotype sharing on sequencing depth was noted.

Worth noting for this clone: Its antigen remains unknown.

CD4+ cells yielded CD45RA+ naive and CD45RA-negative memory subsets. CDR3 length: 15 residues. From germline, CDR1 is KGHSH and CDR2 LQKENI. The V end was cut by 1 base, the J end by 7 bases, with 14 bases between. The sequenced sample consisted of naive CD4+ T cells from PBMCs. Subset described: CD45RA+ positively selected. The chain employs TRBV18 and TRBJ2-4; possibly TRBD1 or TRBD2 for D (5 bases each). The TCR was taken from a man aged 18 to 29 in good health. Some clones in this sample may be carry-over from other donors' samples. The chain's CDR3 is CASSPQSGSGNIQYF. The CDR3 DNA follows: TGTGCCAGCTCACCACAGTCAGGGTCGGGGAACATTCAGTACTTC.